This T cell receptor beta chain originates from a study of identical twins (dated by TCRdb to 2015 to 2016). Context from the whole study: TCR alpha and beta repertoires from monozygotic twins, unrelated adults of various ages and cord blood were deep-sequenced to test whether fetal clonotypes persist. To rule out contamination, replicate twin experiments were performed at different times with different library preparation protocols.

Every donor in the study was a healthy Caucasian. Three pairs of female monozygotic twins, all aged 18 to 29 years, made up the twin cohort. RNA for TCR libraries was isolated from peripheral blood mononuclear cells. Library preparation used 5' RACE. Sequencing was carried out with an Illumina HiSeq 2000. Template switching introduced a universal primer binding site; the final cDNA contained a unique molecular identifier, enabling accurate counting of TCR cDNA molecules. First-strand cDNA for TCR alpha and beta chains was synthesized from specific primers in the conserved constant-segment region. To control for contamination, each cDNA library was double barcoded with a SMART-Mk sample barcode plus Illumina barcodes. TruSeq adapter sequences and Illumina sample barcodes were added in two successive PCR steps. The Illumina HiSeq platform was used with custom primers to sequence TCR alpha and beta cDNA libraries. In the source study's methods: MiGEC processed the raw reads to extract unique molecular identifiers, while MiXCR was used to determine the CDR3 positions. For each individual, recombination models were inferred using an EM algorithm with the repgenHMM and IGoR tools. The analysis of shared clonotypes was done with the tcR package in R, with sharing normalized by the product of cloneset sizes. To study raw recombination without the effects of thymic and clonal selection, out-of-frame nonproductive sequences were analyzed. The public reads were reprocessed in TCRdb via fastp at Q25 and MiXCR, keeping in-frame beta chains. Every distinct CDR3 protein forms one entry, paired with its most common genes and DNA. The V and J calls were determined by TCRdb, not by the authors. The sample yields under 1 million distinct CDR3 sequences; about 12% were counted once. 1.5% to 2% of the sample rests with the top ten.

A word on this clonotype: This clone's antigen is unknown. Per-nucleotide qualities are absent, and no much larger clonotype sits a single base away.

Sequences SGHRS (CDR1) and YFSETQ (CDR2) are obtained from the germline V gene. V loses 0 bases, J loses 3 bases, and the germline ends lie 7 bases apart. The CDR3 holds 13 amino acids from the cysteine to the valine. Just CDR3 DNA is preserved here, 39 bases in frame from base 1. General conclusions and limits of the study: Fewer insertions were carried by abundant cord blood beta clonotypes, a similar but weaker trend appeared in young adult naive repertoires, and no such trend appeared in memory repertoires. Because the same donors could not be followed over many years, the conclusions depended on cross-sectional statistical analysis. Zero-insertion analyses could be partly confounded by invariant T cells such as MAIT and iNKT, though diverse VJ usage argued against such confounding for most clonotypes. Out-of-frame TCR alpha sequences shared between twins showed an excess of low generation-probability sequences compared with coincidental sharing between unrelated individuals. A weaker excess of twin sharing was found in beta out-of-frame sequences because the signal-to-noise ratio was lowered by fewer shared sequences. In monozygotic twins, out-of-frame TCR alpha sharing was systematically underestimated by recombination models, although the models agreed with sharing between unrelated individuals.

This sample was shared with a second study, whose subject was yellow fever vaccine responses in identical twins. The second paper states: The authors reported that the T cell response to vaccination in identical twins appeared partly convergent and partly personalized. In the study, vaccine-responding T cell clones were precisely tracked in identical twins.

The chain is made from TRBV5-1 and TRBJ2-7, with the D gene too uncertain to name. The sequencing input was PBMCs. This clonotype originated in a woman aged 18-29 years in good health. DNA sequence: TGCGCCAGCAGCTTGGTCGAGTTCTACGAGCAGTACGTC. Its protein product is CASSLVEFYEQYV.